This T cell receptor beta chain was captured by sequencing in a study of tumor and adjacent non-tumor tissue in lung cancer. As for the study in general: Histology: under 15 adenocarcinoma, a couple of squamous cell carcinoma, 1 small cell lung cancer. Aged about 30 to 76 years, patients included approximately 11 men and a few women with stage I to III disease. Study-level results: Tumor repertoires had a smaller top 100 clone share than normal lung.

CDR3 length: 11 amino acids. The germline V gene encodes CDR1 MNHEY and CDR2 SVGEGT. The V end was cut by 6 bases, the J end by 7 bases, with 10 bases between. This clonotype was seen at least ten times. Its antigen is unidentified. A modified ARM-PCR protocol with three rounds of nested PCR amplified TCRbeta. One entry per CDR3 protein, called by TCRdb with MiXCR from the multiplex PCR reads. Of more than 90,000 distinct CDR3 sequences listed, approximately 65% were seen once; the top ten hold approximately 20%. The template was RNA from unsorted bulk tissue. The rearrangement links TRBV6-2 or TRBV6-3 to TRBJ2-7; D possibly matches TRBD1 or TRBD2 (5 bases each). The clonotype was recovered from a man aged 60 to 75 with non-small cell lung cancer. Material for sequencing was lung tumor tissue. The CDR3: CASRGVREQYF. Written as DNA, the CDR3 is TGTGCCAGCAGGGGGGTGCGGGAGCAGTACTTC.